Listed here are 13 T cell receptor beta chains from one sample, sequenced in a study of cytomegalovirus exposure and HLA in healthy donors. Researchers ran the PCR with 60 Vbeta and 13 Jbeta primers. Generated by immunoSEQ multiplex PCR, the TCRdb table keeps only in-frame clones and is missing some. This table holds approximately 140,000 clones, about four fifths found once. The sample comprised PBMCs. The receptors originated from a male donor in good health and CMV-seronegative.

Remarks on this clone: One end of the junction fails to match germline, which may point to a read error. The CDR3 DNA reads as TGTGCCTGGGGAAGGGGTTTACTCTACAAGCAGTACTTC. Translating it yields CAWGRGLLYKQYF. The chain employs TRBV30 and TRBJ2-7; D may be TRBD1 (5 bases). CDR1 is GTSNPN and CDR2 is SVGIG in the germline V gene (reference sequence). This CDR3 has 13 residues.

V and J are TRBV19 and TRBJ2-5; D unresolved. Germline CDR1 LNHDA, CDR2 SQIVND (reference sequence). Between the trimmed V and J ends, which lost 5 bases and 5 bases, there was a span of 9 bases. The CDR3 runs to 12 residues. The CDR3 sequence: CASSGPAETQYF. Here the CDR3 DNA reads TGTGCCAGTAGTGGGCCTGCGGAGACCCAGTACTTC.

The chain couples TRBV6-1 to TRBJ2-5, with TRBD2 matching 7 bases. The trim removed 10 bases at V and 2 bases at J, leaving 10 bases unmatched. The CDR3 covers 14 residues. Germline lookup yields CDR1 MNHNS and CDR2 SASEGT. In DNA form, the CDR3 reads TGTGCCATCAAGGGACTACCCATTCAAGAGACCCAGTACTTC. This encodes CAIKGLPIQETQYF.

The rearrangement joins TRBV30 to TRBJ2-7, with 8 bases fitting TRBD2. The CDR3 totals 17 residues. The junction had 20 bases not matched to a gene; V was cut back by 8 bases and J by 2 bases. The V gene's germline CDR1 is GTSNPN and CDR2 SVGIG (reference sequence). The CDR3 sequence is CALKRGKATGGTYEQYF. The CDR3 DNA reads as TGTGCCCTTAAGAGGGGGAAGGCGACGGGAGGGACCTACGAGCAGTACTTC.

This chain joins TRBV27 and TRBJ2-1; possibly TRBD1 for D (5 bases). CDR1 is MNHEY, CDR2 SMNVEV, per germline (reference sequence). V was shortened by 0 bases and J by 5 bases, with 14 bases between the two germline ends. The CDR3 loop spans 16 amino acids. CDR3 sequence (DNA): TGTGCCAGCAGTTTATCGTTGGGGCACATGAACAATGAGCAGTTCTTC. Amino acids: CASSLSLGHMNNEQFF.

The CDR3 region has the DNA TGCGCCAGCAGGGGGGCGGACACCGGGGAGCTGTTTTTT. Amino acid sequence: CASRGADTGELFF. The chain joins TRBV5-1 to TRBJ2-2; tentatively, D is TRBD1 (6 bases). The CDR3 has 13 residues. The V gene's germline CDR1 is SGHRS and CDR2 YFSETQ. V dropped 5 bases and J dropped 3 bases, with 8 bases sitting between them.

The genes are TRBV11-2 and TRBJ2-3; no clear D gene. Germline V gene lookup returns CDR1 SGHAT and CDR2 FQNNGV. This CDR3 contains 11 residues. Trimming left V 3 bases short and J 6 bases short, with 4 bases between. CDR3 protein: CASSFLDTQYF. CDR3 nucleotide sequence: TGTGCCAGCAGCTTTCTGGATACGCAGTATTTT.

The chain recombines TRBV9 with TRBJ2-7; D might be TRBD1 (5 bases). The germline V gene encodes CDR1 SGDLS and CDR2 YYNGEE. Trimming stripped 0 bases from V and 4 bases from J, with 11 bases between. The CDR3 has 14 residues. This CDR3 reads CASSVEGELYEQYF. The CDR3 DNA reads as TGTGCCAGCAGCGTAGAAGGGGAATTGTACGAGCAGTACTTC.

The chain employs TRBV27 and TRBJ1-1; maybe TRBD1 (5 bases). The ends were cut back, 3 bases at V and 4 bases at J, with 15 bases in the middle. The germline V gene has CDR1 MNHEY and CDR2 SMNVEV (reference sequence). This CDR3 region has 15 residues. In DNA, the CDR3 is TGTGCCAGCAGTTTGTTCGGGGGGATGGGCACTGAAGCTTTCTTT. Translating gives CASSLFGGMGTEAFF.

The J gene is TRBJ1-1, the V gene TRBV30; 8 nucleotides match TRBD1. J lost 4 bases, V lost 1 base, and 8 bases had no gene match. Germline values: CDR1 GTSNPN, CDR2 SVGIG (reference sequence). This CDR3 has 15 residues. The CDR3 DNA reads as TGTGCCTGGAGTGCAAATCAGGGGGCGTCCACTGAAGCTTTCTTT. Protein: CAWSANQGASTEAFF.

Turning to this clone: At one of its ends the junction is not consistent with the germline gene, which may arise from a read error. The rearrangement links TRBV13 to TRBJ2-1; perhaps TRBD1 as D (5 bases). CDR3 length: 14 residues. The germline gives CDR1 PRHDT, CDR2 FYEKMQ (reference sequence). CDR3: CVSSIDSQGDEQFF. The CDR3 DNA reads as TGTGTCAGCAGTATTGACAGTCAGGGCGATGAGCAGTTCTTC.

About this clone itself: Sequence at one end of the junction differs from germline and may be a read error. The chain combines TRBV7-7 with TRBJ2-3; 7 bases line up with TRBD2. The CDR3 totals 14 residues. The V gene's germline CDR1 is SSHAT and CDR2 FNYEAQ (reference sequence). The CDR3 nucleotides read TGTGCTAGCAGCCCAAGCACGGGAGGAGATACGCAGTATTTT. Amino acid sequence: CASSPSTGGDTQYF.

The chain joins TRBV30 to TRBJ2-2, with D possibly matching TRBD2 (7 bases). The germline V and J ends were trimmed by 3 bases and 3 bases, with 14 bases remaining between them. Germline assignment: CDR1 GTSNPN and CDR2 SVGIG (reference sequence). This CDR3 contains 15 residues. The CDR3 nucleotides read TGTGCCTGGAGCCCCGGGGGGCGGGACACCGGGGAGCTGTTTTTT. As protein: CAWSPGGRDTGELFF. The full variable domain, completed using reference TRBV30 and TRBJ2-2, is SQTIHQWPATLVQPVGSPLSLECTVEGTSNPNLYWYRQAAGRGLQLLFYSVGIGQISSEVPQNLSASRPQDRQFILSSKKLLLSDSGFYLCAWSPGGRDTGELFFGEGSRLTVL.